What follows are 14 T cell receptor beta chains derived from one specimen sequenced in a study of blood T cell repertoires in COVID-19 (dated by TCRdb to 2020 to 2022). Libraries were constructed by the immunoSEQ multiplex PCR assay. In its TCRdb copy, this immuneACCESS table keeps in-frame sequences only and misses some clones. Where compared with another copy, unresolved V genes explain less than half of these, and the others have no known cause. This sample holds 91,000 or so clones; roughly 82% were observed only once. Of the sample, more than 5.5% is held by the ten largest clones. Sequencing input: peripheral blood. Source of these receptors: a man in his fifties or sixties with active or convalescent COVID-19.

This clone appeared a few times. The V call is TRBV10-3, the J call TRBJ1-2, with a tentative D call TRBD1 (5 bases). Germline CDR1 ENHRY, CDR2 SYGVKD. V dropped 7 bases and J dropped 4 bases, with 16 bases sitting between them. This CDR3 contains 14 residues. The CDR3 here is CAITRDFLTYGYTF. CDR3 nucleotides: TGTGCCATCACCCGGGACTTTCTGACCTATGGCTACACCTTC.

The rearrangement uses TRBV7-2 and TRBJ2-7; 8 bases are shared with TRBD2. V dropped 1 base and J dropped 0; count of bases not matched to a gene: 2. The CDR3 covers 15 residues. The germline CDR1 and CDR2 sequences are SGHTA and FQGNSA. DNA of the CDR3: TGTGCCAGCAGCTTAGTAGCGGGGTACTCCTACGAGCAGTACTTC. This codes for CASSLVAGYSYEQYF.

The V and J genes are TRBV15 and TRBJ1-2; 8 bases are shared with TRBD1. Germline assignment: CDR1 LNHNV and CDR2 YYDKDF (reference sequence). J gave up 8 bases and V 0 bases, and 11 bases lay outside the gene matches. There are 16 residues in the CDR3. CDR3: CATSRDPKPGQAGYTF. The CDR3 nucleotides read TGTGCCACCAGCAGAGACCCTAAACCGGGACAGGCGGGCTACACCTTC.

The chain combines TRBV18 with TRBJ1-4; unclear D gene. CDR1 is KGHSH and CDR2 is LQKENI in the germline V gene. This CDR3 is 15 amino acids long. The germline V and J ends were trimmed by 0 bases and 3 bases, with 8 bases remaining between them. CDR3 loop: CASSPPGESNEKLFF. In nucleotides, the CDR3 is TGTGCCAGCTCACCACCCGGAGAGTCTAATGAAAAACTGTTTTTT. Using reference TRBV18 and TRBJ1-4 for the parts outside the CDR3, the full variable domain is NAGVMQNPRHLVRRRGQEARLRCSPMKGHSHVYWYRQLPEEGLKFMVYLQKENIIDESGMPKERFSAEFPKEGPSILRIQQVVRGDSAAYFCASSPPGESNEKLFFGSGTQLSVL.

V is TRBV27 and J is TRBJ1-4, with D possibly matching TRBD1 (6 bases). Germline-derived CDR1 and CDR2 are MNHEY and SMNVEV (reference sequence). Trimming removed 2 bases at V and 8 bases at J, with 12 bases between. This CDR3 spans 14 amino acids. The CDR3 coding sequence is TGTGCCAGCAGTTTAAGGGGGGGTGGAGAAAAACTGTTTTTT. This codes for CASSLRGGGEKLFF.

The CDR3 loop is CASSTLNGQGADTQYF. The CDR3 bases are TGTGCCAGTAGTACCCTCAATGGGCAGGGTGCAGATACGCAGTATTTT. V gene TRBV19 combines with J gene TRBJ2-3, with a possible D match to TRBD1 (5 bases). Germline V gene data show CDR1 as LNHDA and CDR2 as SQIVND (reference sequence). With 4 bases removed from V and 4 bases from J, the gap between germline ends came to 18 bases. The CDR3 sequence is 16 residues long. Drawing the rest from reference TRBV19 and TRBJ2-3, the complete variable domain is DGGITQSPKYLFRKEGQNVTLSCEQNLNHDAMYWYRQDPGQGLRLIYYSQIVNDFQKGDIAEGYSVSREKKESFPLTVTSAQKNPTAFYLCASSTLNGQGADTQYFGPGTRLTVL.

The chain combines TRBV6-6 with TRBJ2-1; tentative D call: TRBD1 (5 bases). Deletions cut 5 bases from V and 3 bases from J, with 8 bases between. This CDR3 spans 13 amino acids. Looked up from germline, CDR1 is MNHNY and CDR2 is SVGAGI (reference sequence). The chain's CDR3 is CASSNTGYNEQFF. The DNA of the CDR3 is TGTGCCAGCAGTAACACAGGCTACAATGAGCAGTTCTTC.

The CDR3 protein is CASGQGNTEAFF. The CDR3 region has the DNA TGCGCCAGCGGACAGGGGAACACTGAAGCTTTCTTT. The rearrangement links TRBV10-2 to TRBJ1-1; 8 nucleotides agree with TRBD1. The ends lost 8 bases at V and 1 base at J; junction bases unmatched: 0. Germline V gives CDR1 WSHSY, CDR2 SAAADI. The CDR3 consists of 12 residues.

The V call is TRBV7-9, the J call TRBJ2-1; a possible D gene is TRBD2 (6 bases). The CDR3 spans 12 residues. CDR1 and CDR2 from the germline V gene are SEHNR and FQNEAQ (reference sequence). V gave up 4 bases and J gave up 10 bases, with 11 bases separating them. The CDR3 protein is CASSSQRGEQFF. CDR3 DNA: TGTGCCAGCAGCTCACAACGGGGGGAGCAGTTCTTC.

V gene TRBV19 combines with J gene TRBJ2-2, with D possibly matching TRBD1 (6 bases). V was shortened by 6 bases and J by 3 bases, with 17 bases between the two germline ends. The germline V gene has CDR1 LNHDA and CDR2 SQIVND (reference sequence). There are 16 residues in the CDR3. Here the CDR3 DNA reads TGTGCCAGTAGCAACCTACCGGGACAATACACCGGGGAGCTGTTTTTT. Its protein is CASSNLPGQYTGELFF.

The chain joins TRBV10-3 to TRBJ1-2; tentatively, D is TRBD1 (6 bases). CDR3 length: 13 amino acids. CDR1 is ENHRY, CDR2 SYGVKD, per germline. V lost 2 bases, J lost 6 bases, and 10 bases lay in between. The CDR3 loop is CAISETGTNGYTF. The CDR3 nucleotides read TGTGCCATCAGTGAGACAGGGACAAATGGCTACACCTTC.

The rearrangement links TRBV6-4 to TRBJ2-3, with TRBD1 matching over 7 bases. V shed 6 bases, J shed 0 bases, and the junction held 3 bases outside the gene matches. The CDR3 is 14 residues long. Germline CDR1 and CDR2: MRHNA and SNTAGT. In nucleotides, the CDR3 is TGTGCCAGCAGCCTGGGACAGAGCACAGATACGCAGTATTTT. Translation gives CASSLGQSTDTQYF.

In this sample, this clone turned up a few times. The CDR3 region has the DNA TGTGCCAGCTCACCACCCGCAACCGCGGGGGAAAAACTGTTTTTT. It codes for CASSPPATAGEKLFF. The rearrangement joins TRBV18 to TRBJ1-4, with D unresolved. Germline V CDR1 and CDR2: KGHSH, LQKENI. The CDR3 length is 15 residues. V lost 0 bases and J lost 8, with 13 bases in between.

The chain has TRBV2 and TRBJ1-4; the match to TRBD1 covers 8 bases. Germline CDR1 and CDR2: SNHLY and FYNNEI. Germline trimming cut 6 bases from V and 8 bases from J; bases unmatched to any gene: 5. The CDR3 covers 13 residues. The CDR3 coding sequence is TGTGCCAGCAGCAACAGGGGGGGGGAAAAACTGTTTTTT. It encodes CASSNRGGEKLFF.